This paragraph reports one TCR beta chain. This sample is part of a study of blood T cell repertoires in COVID-19. Study overall: Samples representing acute and convalescent COVID-19 were sourced from the United States, Italy and Spain. Sources were T cells, B-cell-depleted T cells, or PBMCs; the material itself was cDNA or gDNA.

Under the authors' procedure: Amplification of reference gene primers was used by the study to estimate nucleated cell counts. Profiled with immunoSEQ multiplex PCR; TCRdb holds only in-frame clones, not every one. D and trimming were read from the DNA, whereas the V and J calls and clone size are those reported in that table. The sample shows approximately 230,000 clones, around four fifths of them seen only once. Trimming at V came to 1 base and at J to 6 bases, leaving 3 bases not matched to a gene. This CDR3 is built from 14 residues. CDR1 and CDR2 (germline): SEHNR, FQNEAQ (reference sequence). V and J are TRBV7-9 and TRBJ2-5; 9 bases fit TRBD1. The sequence came from a young man with active or convalescent COVID-19. The sequenced sample consisted of peripheral blood. The CDR3 sequence is CASSLGTGEKTQYF. DNA of the CDR3: TGTGCCAGCAGCTTAGGGACAGGGGAAAAGACCCAGTACTTC.